This TCR beta chain was profiled in a study of OX40 agonist ivuxolimab in advanced cancers. Some clones are missing from TCRdb's copy, which holds only in-frame ones; the method was immunoSEQ multiplex PCR. The repertoire holds roughly 83,000 clones, with 70% to 85% as singletons. Trimming removed 5 bases from V and 3 bases from J; junction bases left unmatched: 5. The V gene's germline CDR1 is PRHDT and CDR2 FYEKMQ (reference sequence). CDR3 size: 15 residues. The rearrangement uses TRBV13 and TRBJ2-7; 12 positions match TRBD2. The sample in question was CD4+ or CD8+ T cells sorted from blood, obtained in a trial of the OX40 agonist ivuxolimab. The clonotype comes from an adult with an advanced solid tumor such as melanoma, head and neck, liver or kidney cancer. CDR3 nucleotide sequence: TGTGCCAGCAGCCGCCGGACTAGCGGGAACTACGAGCAGTACTTC. Translating it yields CASSRRTSGNYEQYF.